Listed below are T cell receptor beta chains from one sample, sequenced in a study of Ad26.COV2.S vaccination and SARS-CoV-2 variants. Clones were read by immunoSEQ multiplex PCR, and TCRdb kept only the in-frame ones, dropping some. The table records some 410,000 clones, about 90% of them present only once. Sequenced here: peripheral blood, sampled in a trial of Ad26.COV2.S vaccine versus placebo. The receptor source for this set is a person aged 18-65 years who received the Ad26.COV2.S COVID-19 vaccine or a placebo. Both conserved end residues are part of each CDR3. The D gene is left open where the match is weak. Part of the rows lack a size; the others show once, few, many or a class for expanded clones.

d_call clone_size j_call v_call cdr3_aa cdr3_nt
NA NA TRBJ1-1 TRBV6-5 CASSFGGGRLNTEAFF TGTGCCAGCAGTTTCGGCGGCGGGAGGTTGAACACTGAAGCTTTCTTT
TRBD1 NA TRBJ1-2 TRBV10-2 CASSDRDRHGYTF TGCGCCAGCAGCGACCGGGACAGACATGGCTACACCTTC
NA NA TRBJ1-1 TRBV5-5 CASGYEGPSGAFF TGTGCCAGCGGATACGAGGGCCCCTCGGGAGCTTTCTTT
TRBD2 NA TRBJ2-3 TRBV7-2 CASSLSGGFPDTQYF TGTGCCAGCAGCTTAAGCGGGGGGTTCCCAGATACGCAGTATTTT
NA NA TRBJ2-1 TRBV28 CASSLASASRSYNEQFF TGTGCCAGCAGTTTGGCGTCGGCTTCGAGGTCCTACAATGAGCAGTTCTTC
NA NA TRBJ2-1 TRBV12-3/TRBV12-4 CASSGDPYNEQFF TGTGCCAGCAGTGGGGATCCCTACAATGAGCAGTTCTTC
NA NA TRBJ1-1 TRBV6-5 CASSYYDNTEAFF TGTGCCAGCAGTTACTATGATAACACTGAAGCTTTCTTT
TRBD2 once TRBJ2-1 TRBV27 CASSFLAGGPLSEQFF TGTGCCAGCAGTTTCCTAGCGGGGGGGCCCTTGAGTGAGCAGTTCTTC
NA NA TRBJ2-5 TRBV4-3 CASSQDLVGGPYQETQYF TGCGCCAGCAGCCAAGATTTAGTTGGGGGCCCGTACCAAGAGACCCAGTACTTC
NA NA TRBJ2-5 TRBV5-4 CASSLAETQYF TGTGCCAGCAGCTTGGCAGAGACCCAGTACTTC
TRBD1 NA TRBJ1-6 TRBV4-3 CASSQDTGGSNSPLHF TGCGCCAGCAGCCAAGACACAGGGGGATCCAATTCACCCCTCCACTTT
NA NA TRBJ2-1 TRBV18 CASSLDSYNEQFF TGTGCCAGCTCACTGGACAGCTACAATGAGCAGTTCTTC
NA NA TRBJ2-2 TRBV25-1 CASSLRAGQANTGELFF TGTGCCAGCAGCCTGAGGGCAGGGCAGGCGAACACCGGGGAGCTGTTTTTT
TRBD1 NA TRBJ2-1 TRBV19 CASQRTGGINEQFF TGTGCCAGCCAAAGGACAGGGGGAATAAATGAGCAGTTCTTC
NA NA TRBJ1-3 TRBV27 CASSQTGSGNTIYF TGTGCCAGCAGCCAGACAGGCTCTGGAAACACCATATATTTT
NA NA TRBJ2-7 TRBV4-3 CASSQEVF TGCGCCAGCAGCCAAGAAGTGTTC
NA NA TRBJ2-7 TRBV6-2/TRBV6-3 CASSYQGFYEQYF TGTGCCAGCAGTTACCAGGGGTTCTACGAGCAGTACTTC
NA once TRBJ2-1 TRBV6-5 CASSPQLSSYNEQFF TGTGCCAGCAGCCCGCAATTGAGCTCCTACAATGAGCAGTTCTTC
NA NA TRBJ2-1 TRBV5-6 CASSFPERTYNEQFF TGTGCCAGCAGCTTCCCGGAACGAACCTACAATGAGCAGTTCTTC
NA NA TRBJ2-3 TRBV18 CASSPRDRSTDTQYF TGTGCCAGCTCACCCCGGGACCGGAGCACAGATACGCAGTATTTT
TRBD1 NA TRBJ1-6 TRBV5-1 CASSFGQGGSPLHF TGCGCCAGCAGTTTTGGACAGGGCGGGTCACCCCTCCACTTT
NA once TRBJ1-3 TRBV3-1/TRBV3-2 CASSQVRKLDTIYF TGTGCCAGCAGCCAAGTCCGGAAGCTAGACACCATATATTTT
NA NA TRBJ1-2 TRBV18 CASSPHPGDGYTF TGTGCCAGCTCACCCCATCCCGGGGATGGCTACACCTTC
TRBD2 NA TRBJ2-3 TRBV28 CASSHHGTRADTQYF TGTGCCAGCAGCCACCACGGGACTAGAGCAGATACGCAGTATTTT
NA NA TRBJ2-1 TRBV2 CASSATTIVEQFF TGTGCCAGCAGTGCGACGACGATAGTTGAGCAGTTCTTC
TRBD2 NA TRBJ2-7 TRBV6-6 CASSRTRPSGGASYEQYF TGTGCCAGCAGTCGAACCCGTCCTAGCGGGGGGGCGTCCTACGAGCAGTACTTC
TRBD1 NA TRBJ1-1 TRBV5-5 CASSYEPGGHTEAFF TGTGCCAGCAGCTACGAGCCAGGGGGGCACACTGAAGCTTTCTTT
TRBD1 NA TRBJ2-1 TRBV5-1 CASSPNAGDSYNEQFF TGCGCCAGCAGCCCAAACGCTGGGGACAGCTACAATGAGCAGTTCTTC
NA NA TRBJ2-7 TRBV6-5 CASRSTSIGYEQYF TGTGCCAGCAGATCCACCAGTATAGGGTACGAGCAGTACTTC
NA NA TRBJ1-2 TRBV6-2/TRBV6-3 CASSYSGYYGYTF TGTGCCAGCAGTTACTCAGGGTACTATGGCTACACCTTC
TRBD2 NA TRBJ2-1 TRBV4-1 CASSQGGGSYNEQFF TGCGCCAGCAGCCAAGGCGGGGGATCCTACAATGAGCAGTTCTTC
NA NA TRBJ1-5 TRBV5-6 CASSFGTYSNQPQHF TGTGCCAGCAGCTTCGGGACCTACAGCAATCAGCCCCAGCATTTT
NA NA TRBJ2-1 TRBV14 CASSHVQREGYNEQFF TGTGCCAGCAGCCACGTACAGAGAGAGGGGTACAATGAGCAGTTCTTC